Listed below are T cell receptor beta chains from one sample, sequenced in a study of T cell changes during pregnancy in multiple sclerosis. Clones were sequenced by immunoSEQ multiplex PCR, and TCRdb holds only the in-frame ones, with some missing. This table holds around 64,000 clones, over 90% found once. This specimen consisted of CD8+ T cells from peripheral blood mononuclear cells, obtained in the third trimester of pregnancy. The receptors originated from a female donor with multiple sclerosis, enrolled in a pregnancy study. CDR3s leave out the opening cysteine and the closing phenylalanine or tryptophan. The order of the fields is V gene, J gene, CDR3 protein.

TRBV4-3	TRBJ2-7	ASSQGQGRFYEQY
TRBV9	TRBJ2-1	ASSVEGGSHIYNEQF
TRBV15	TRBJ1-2	ATSSAPTGTPYGYT
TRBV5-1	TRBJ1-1	ASSLATGGAGTEAF
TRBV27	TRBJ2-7	ASSLSSGSNEQY
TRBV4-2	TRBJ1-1	ASSQGGGQGLLNTEAF
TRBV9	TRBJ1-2	ASSAGGKGYT
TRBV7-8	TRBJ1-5	ASSLAGRGNQPQH
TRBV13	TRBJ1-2	ASSFGTAHGYT
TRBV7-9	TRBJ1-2	ASSGQERAGGIYGYT
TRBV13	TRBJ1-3	ASRRGSGNTIY
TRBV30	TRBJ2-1	ASATDSRTSEQF
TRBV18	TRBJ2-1	ASSYRGLVDEQF
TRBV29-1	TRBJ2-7	SVQGQSYEQY
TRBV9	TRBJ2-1	ASSAPAANEQF
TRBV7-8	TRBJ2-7	ASSLAGAGEGLEQY
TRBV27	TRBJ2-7	ASSLTSVYEQY
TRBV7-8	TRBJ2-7	ASSLASGAYEQY
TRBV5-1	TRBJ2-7	ASSFATGTYEQY
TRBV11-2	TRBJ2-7	ASSFPGTSGSYEQY
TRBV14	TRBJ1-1	ASSLTTGGTEAF
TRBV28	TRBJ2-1	ASSSPRSSYNEQF
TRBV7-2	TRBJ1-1	ASSTIRVYTEAF
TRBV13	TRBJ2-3	ASSSARLGSDTQY
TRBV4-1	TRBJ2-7	ASSPDTSYEQY
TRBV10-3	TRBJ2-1	AISELTDEQF
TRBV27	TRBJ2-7	ASSLSRGRSEQY
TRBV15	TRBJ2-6	ATSRDLWGTGDGTRT
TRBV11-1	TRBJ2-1	ASSSLAGGPDEQF
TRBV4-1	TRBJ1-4	ASSQDGGVATNEKLF
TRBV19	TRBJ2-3	ASSIQGAIVGTDTQY
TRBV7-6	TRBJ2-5	ASSFTGVQETQY
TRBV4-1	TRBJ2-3	ASSQHTGSDTQY
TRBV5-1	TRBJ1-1	ASSWGGGTEAF
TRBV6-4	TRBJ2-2	ASSVRGYTGELF
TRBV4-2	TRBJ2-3	ASSQEARTDTQY
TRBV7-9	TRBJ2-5	ASSMGLVFAETQY
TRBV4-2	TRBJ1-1	ASSQEGGDPGPI
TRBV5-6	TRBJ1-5	ASSLGTVGQPQH